This T cell receptor beta chain was recorded in a study of CD8+CD57+ T cells in acquired aplastic anemia. TCR beta VDJ and CDR3 were profiled, and genomic DNA was the template. TCRdb ran MiXCR on the reads and lists one entry per CDR3 protein. The table includes around 200,000 distinct CDR3 sequences, 48% detected once. Whole-study results and caveats: Significance was not reached for CD8+ Simpson's diversity between patients and controls.

This CDR3 comprises 13 residues. Per germline, CDR1 SNHLY and CDR2 FYNNEI. With 6 bases removed from V and 8 bases from J, the gap between germline ends came to 16 bases. Of note for this clonotype: Antigen specificity is unknown.

The sequenced patients had an expansion of CD8+CD57+ cells seen by flow cytometry. What was sequenced was sorted CD4+, CD8+, or CD8+CD57+ T cells (not recorded which) from PBMCs. The genes are TRBV2 and TRBJ1-2; the D gene is possibly TRBD1 (5 bases). This clonotype was sampled from a human donor with aplastic anemia. CDR3 nucleotide sequence: TGTGCCAGCAGAGCGGCACGGGGGAACGGCTACACCTTC. This encodes CASRAARGNGYTF.